The present T cell receptor beta chain was sequenced within a study of blood T cell repertoires in COVID-19. About the study: Material from acute and convalescent COVID-19 was sourced from the United States, Italy and Spain. PBMCs, B-cell-depleted T cells, or T cells provided the cDNA or gDNA that made up the material.

How the authors handled the data: Using reference gene primer amplification, nucleated cell counts were estimated. The assay was immunoSEQ multiplex PCR, and TCRdb's table has in-frame clones only and misses some. V and J calls and clone size are copied from that table; D and trimming were computed from the DNA. The data contain 60,000 or so clones, around 75% of them singletons. This clone was seen a handful of times. The CDR3 totals 13 residues. V shed 6 bases, J shed 3 bases, and the junction held 3 bases outside the gene matches. Germline loops: CDR1 SQVTM, CDR2 ANQGSEA. The sequenced sample consisted of peripheral blood. The chain is built from TRBV29-1 and TRBJ1-5; 9 bases match TRBD1. The source of this sequence is a human donor in a cohort sampled during active COVID-19. DNA of the CDR3: TGCAGCGTACGGACAGGGGACAATCAGCCCCAGCATTTT. Protein sequence: CSVRTGDNQPQHF.